Sequencing of this T cell receptor beta chain was carried out in a study of blood T cell repertoires in COVID-19. Across the study: COVID-19 samples from acute and convalescent phases originated in the United States, Italy and Spain. Sources were T cells, B-cell-depleted T cells, or PBMCs; the material itself was cDNA or gDNA.

Measured with immunoSEQ multiplex PCR; TCRdb has only the in-frame clones, and not every one. The sample gives fewer than 35,000 clones, 88% of which show up once; less than 9.5% is in the top ten. From germline, CDR1 is LNHDA and CDR2 SQIVND (reference sequence). V gave up 3 bases and J gave up 0 bases, with 9 bases separating them. The CDR3 sequence is 15 residues long. The chain has TRBV19 and TRBJ2-1; TRBD2 might be the D (6 bases). Sequenced material: peripheral blood. This receptor was taken from a woman in her 50s with active COVID-19. The CDR3 region is CASSIGGNSYNEQFF. The CDR3 DNA reads as TGTGCCAGTAGTATCGGGGGTAACTCCTACAATGAGCAGTTCTTC.